This T cell receptor beta chain was recorded in a study of T-cell reconstitution after alpha-beta-depleted transplantation in children (dated by TCRdb to between 2015 and 2016). General notes on the study: Using TCR repertoire profiling, the study followed T-cell immune reconstitution in a quantitative way in children after TCRalphabeta/CD19-depleted allogeneic hematopoietic cell transplantation.

Results the study describes overall, beyond this receptor: Hyperexpanded clone frequencies declined over subsequent months; after one year, T-cell counts and TCRbeta diversity were mostly attributed to newly produced T cells. In some patients, high TCRbeta diversity at day 60 was attributed to recipient T cells and intrathymic progenitors that had survived conditioning. The apparently early recovery of alphabetaT-cell counts about two months after transplant reportedly depended on only several hundred rapidly expanded clones that came from non-depleted graft cells.

On this clonotype itself: Which antigen it targets is not known. No per-base quality is available; no much larger clone lies one base away.

Libraries were constructed by PCR. This sample was sequenced with an Illumina HiSeq 2500. TCR libraries were prepared with molecular barcoding, using unique molecular identifiers to normalize TCRbeta repertoire quantification. TCRdb redid the processing of the public reads, applying fastp at Q25 and MiXCR, and retained in-frame beta chains. One record per CDR3 amino acid sequence lists the most common genes and DNA. The sample yields 670,000 or so distinct CDR3 sequences; about an eighth were counted once. Together, the top ten hold 0.79% of the sample. From a lookup of the germline V gene, CDR1 and CDR2 are SNHLY and FYNNEI. The CDR3 contains 18 residues, cysteine and phenylalanine counted. CDR3 DNA only is kept here, 54 bases in frame from base 1. Unmatched junction bases come to 13, with V trimmed by 0 bases and J by 3 bases. The treatment or condition tag for this specimen amounts to: allogeneic hematopoietic cell transplantation with graft depleted of TCRalphabeta T cells and CD19 B cells. The transplant recipients were children given TCRalphabeta/CD19-depleted allogeneic hematopoietic cell grafts.

The input for sequencing was PBMCs, taken before TCRalphabeta/CD19-depleted stem cell transplant. The V gene is TRBV2 and the J gene is TRBJ1-1; TRBD1 lines up with 7 middle nucleotides. The clonotype was recovered from a girl aged 2-9 years with congenital amegakaryocytic thrombocytopenia, due to receive a stem cell transplant. The DNA reads TGTGCCAGCAGTGAAGCGCGGGTAGGGGGCTCAAAGGACACTGAAGCTTTCTTT. The encoded protein is CASSEARVGGSKDTEAFF.